These 24 T cell receptor beta chains share one sample of origin, sequenced in a study of T cells after yellow fever vaccination (dated by TCRdb to about 2019). Explained via the paper, the treatment or condition label denotes: live attenuated yellow fever vaccine strain. The library was built by means of 5' RACE. Sequencing was performed on an Illumina NovaSeq 6000. TCRdb ran its own pipeline on the public reads, namely fastp trimming at Q25 and MiXCR clone calling, and kept in-frame beta chains. Every CDR3 protein is listed once, alongside the most common genes and DNA of its rows. This sample gives over 250,000 distinct CDR3 sequences in total; 4.1% of them show up just once. The ten top clones hold roughly 24% of the sample. The sequences come from PBMCs, collected 5 days after the yellow fever booster vaccination. The receptors originated from a man aged 18 to 29 who received the YFV17D yellow fever vaccine.

This clonotype was observed many times. The V gene is TRBV5-1, the J gene TRBJ2-1, with TRBD1 matching 8 bases. This CDR3 comprises 13 residues. The V segment lost 5 bases and the J segment 8 bases; nucleotides outside the gene matches: 6. Germline loops: CDR1 SGHRS, CDR2 YFSETQ. CDR3 residues: CASRGRGLDEQFF. The CDR3 coding sequence is TGCGCCAGCAGGGGCAGGGGGCTTGATGAGCAGTTCTTC.

This clonotype was counted only a few times. This chain links TRBV5-1 with TRBJ1-3, with unresolved D. The CDR3 has 15 residues. CDR1 is SGHRS and CDR2 is YFSETQ in the germline V gene. Trimming stripped 0 bases from V and 0 bases from J, with 7 bases between. CDR3 coding DNA: TGCGCCAGCAGCTTGGGTCTAAACTCTGGAAACACCATATATTTT. This encodes CASSLGLNSGNTIYF.

This chain uses TRBV5-1 with TRBJ2-2; no clear D gene. V lost 0 bases and J lost 4, with 10 bases in between. The CDR3 runs 15 residues. CDR1 and CDR2 from the germline V gene are SGHRS and YFSETQ. The CDR3 region has the DNA TGCGCCAGCAGCTTGGAGACTCTGAGCACCGGGGAGCTGTTTTTT. This codes for CASSLETLSTGELFF.

V gene TRBV4-1 combines with J gene TRBJ2-2; D is possibly TRBD2 (5 bases). Trimming took off 7 bases at V and 5 bases at J, with 8 bases between the two ends. Germline assignment: CDR1 MGHRA and CDR2 YSYEKL. The CDR3 is 12 residues long. For the CDR3, the DNA is TGCGCCAGCAATCCGGGGACCGGGGAGCTGTTTTTT. It specifies CASNPGTGELFF.

This clonotype was seen more than once but under ten times. V gene TRBV4-1 combines with J gene TRBJ1-5, with 8 bases that match TRBD1. Trimming cost V 4 bases and J 0 bases; bases outside gene matches: 11. Germline CDR1 and CDR2: MGHRA and YSYEKL. The CDR3 is 18 amino acids. CDR3 region: CASSLHSRGTGSNQPQHF. As DNA, the CDR3 is TGCGCCAGCAGCCTGCACTCCCGCGGGACAGGTAGCAATCAGCCCCAGCATTTT.

This clonotype was observed at least ten times. This CDR3 is CASSSGRGDTQYF. Written as DNA, the CDR3 is TGTGCCAGCAGCTCCGGCCGGGGAGATACGCAGTATTTT. This chain connects TRBV7-3 to TRBJ2-3; D possibly corresponds to TRBD2 (5 bases). In germline, CDR1 is SGHTA, CDR2 FQGTGA. The CDR3 has 13 residues. The ends were cut back, 4 bases at V and 5 bases at J, with 10 bases in the middle.

This clonotype showed up just a few times. The rearrangement joins TRBV20-1 to TRBJ1-4, with TRBD1 matching 8 bases. The CDR3 length is 15 residues. Per germline, CDR1 DFQATT and CDR2 SNEGSKA (reference sequence). The V gene end was trimmed by 0 bases and the J gene end by 7 bases; junction bases not matched to a gene: 7. The CDR3 nucleotides are TGCAGTGCTAGAGATCCGACAGGGGCGGCTGAAAAACTGTTTTTT. It yields the protein CSARDPTGAAEKLFF.

Many counts were recorded for this clonotype. The chain links TRBV20-1 to TRBJ1-5; TRBD1 aligns across 10 bases. Germline values: CDR1 DFQATT, CDR2 SNEGSKA (reference sequence). Losses at the gene ends were 3 bases for V and 5 bases for J; bases not matched to a gene: 1. CDR3 length equals 13 residues. The CDR3, as DNA: TGCAGTGCTAGTGGGACAGGGGATCAGCCCCAGCATTTT. Protein sequence: CSASGTGDQPQHF.

The V and J genes are TRBV12-3 or TRBV12-4 and TRBJ2-1; D not resolved. Trimming removed 7 bases at V and 9 bases at J, with 16 bases between. This CDR3 spans 13 amino acids. The CDR3, as DNA: TGTGCCAGCAACGACCAAAGGGCAAGTGAGCAGTTCTTC. This translates into CASNDQRASEQFF.

The V gene is TRBV11-1, the J gene TRBJ2-5; a possible D gene is TRBD1 (5 bases). This CDR3 region has 18 residues. V was shortened by 3 bases and J by 5 bases, with 25 bases between the two germline ends. CDR1 SGHAT and CDR2 FQDESV come from the germline V gene (reference sequence). The CDR3 DNA reads as TGTGCCAGCAGCTTTTTCCCCCCAGGGATCCGAAAAGAGGAGACCCAGTACTTC. Translated, it gives CASSFFPPGIRKEETQYF.

This clonotype occurred many times. V gene TRBV7-9 combines with J gene TRBJ2-6; the D gene could be TRBD1 or TRBD2 (5 bases each). The V gene lost 6 bases and the J gene lost 0 bases, with 15 bases spanning the gap. The germline V gene has CDR1 SEHNR and CDR2 FQNEAQ (reference sequence). The CDR3 covers 17 residues. Written as DNA, the CDR3 is TGTGCCAGCAGGGGACCGACCGAAAGCTCTGGGGCCAACGTCCTGACTTTC. Protein sequence: CASRGPTESSGANVLTF. The full variable domain, its missing parts supplied by reference TRBV7-9 and TRBJ2-6, is DTGVSQNPRHKITKRGQNVTFRCDPISEHNRLYWYRQTLGQGPEFLTYFQNEAQLEKSRLLSDRFSAERPKGSFSTLEIQRTEQGDSAMYLCASRGPTESSGANVLTFGAGSRLTVL.

Only a few counts were recorded for this clonotype. The rearrangement uses TRBV20-1 and TRBJ2-5; D not certain. Germline V gene data show CDR1 as DFQATT and CDR2 as SNEGSKA (reference sequence). Trimming shortened V by 0 bases and J by 5 bases, and 7 bases separated the two germline ends. The CDR3 consists of 12 residues. For the CDR3, the DNA is TGCAGTGCTAGAGATCGCGGTGAGACCCAGTACTTC. This gives the protein CSARDRGETQYF.

This clonotype has more than one count but fewer than ten. J is TRBJ2-1 and V is TRBV5-6; D uncertain. The CDR3 covers 15 residues. With 1 base removed from V and 2 bases from J, the gap between germline ends came to 10 bases. Germline V gene data show CDR1 as SGHDT and CDR2 as YYEEEE. CDR3 amino acids: CASSLRQAPYNEQFF. The DNA of the CDR3 is TGTGCCAGCAGCTTGCGGCAGGCCCCCTACAATGAGCAGTTCTTC.

The table lists this clonotype with many counts. The rearrangement links TRBV5-1 to TRBJ2-5; D is uncertain. The CDR3 covers 13 residues. Per the germline V gene, CDR1 is SGHRS and CDR2 is YFSETQ. The V and J ends lost 0 bases and 1 base respectively, with 4 bases between them. CDR3 nucleotide sequence: TGCGCCAGCAGCTTGGTGAGCCAAGAGACCCAGTACTTC. This encodes CASSLVSQETQYF. The whole variable domain, filled in from reference TRBV5-1 and TRBJ2-5, reads KAGVTQTPRYLIKTRGQQVTLSCSPISGHRSVSWYQQTPGQGLQFLFEYFSETQRNKGNFPGRFSGRQFSNSRSEMNVSTLELGDSALYLCASSLVSQETQYFGPGTRLLVL.

The table lists this clonotype with a few counts. This chain links TRBV28 with TRBJ1-6, with TRBD1 matching 9 bases. The CDR3 contains 18 residues. The V and J ends lost 3 bases and 4 bases, in that order; junction bases with no gene match: 10. Germline V gene data show CDR1 as MDHEN and CDR2 as SYDVKM. CDR3 in amino acids: CASSLGQGHSGYNSPLHF. The CDR3 region has the DNA TGTGCCAGCAGTTTGGGACAGGGACATTCGGGTTATAATTCACCCCTCCACTTT.

The V and J genes are TRBV24-1 and TRBJ2-1; 10 bases fit TRBD1. This CDR3 region has 14 residues. Germline CDR1 and CDR2: KGHDR and SFDVKD. The ends lost 7 bases at V and 8 bases at J; junction bases unmatched: 7. CDR3 sequence reads: CATSRDRGFDEQFF. The CDR3 coding sequence is TGTGCCACCAGCAGGGACAGGGGATTTGATGAGCAGTTCTTC.

This chain uses TRBV5-4 with TRBJ2-2, with D perhaps given as TRBD1 or TRBD2 (5 bases each). The V and J ends lost 2 bases and 2 bases respectively, with 19 bases between them. CDR1 and CDR2 from the germline V gene are SGHNT and YYREEE (reference sequence). The CDR3 length is 18 residues. The CDR3 bases are TGTGCCAGCAGCTTATATGGGTGGGGGAGCATCAACACCGGGGAGCTGTTTTTT. Its protein product is CASSLYGWGSINTGELFF.

The rearrangement joins TRBV12-3 or TRBV12-4 to TRBJ1-6, with a tentative D call TRBD1 (6 bases). The CDR3 is 15 amino acids. Trimming shortened V by 2 bases and J by 8 bases, and 13 bases separated the two germline ends. The CDR3 DNA reads as TGTGCCAGCAGTTTAACTTCCAGGGGCTATTCACCCCTCCACTTT. Protein product: CASSLTSRGYSPLHF.

This clonotype was counted between two and nine times. This chain uses TRBV7-2 with TRBJ1-5; D gene ambiguous. Trimming pared 8 bases from V and 1 base from J, leaving 24 bases between. The CDR3 sequence is 18 residues long. The germline V gene has CDR1 SGHTA and CDR2 FQGNSA. The CDR3 DNA reads TGTGCCAGCGCCGTCACGGGGATTCCTTATTCGAGCAATCAGCCCCAGCATTTT. Protein sequence: CASAVTGIPYSSNQPQHF.

The sample holds many counts of this clonotype. The genes are TRBV6-6 and TRBJ2-1; the match to TRBD2 covers 12 bases. Per the germline V gene, CDR1 is MNHNY and CDR2 is SVGAGI (reference sequence). Trimming cost V 0 bases and J 5 bases; bases outside gene matches: 5. This CDR3 has 17 amino acids. The CDR3 reads CASSYSLTSGGNNEQFF. DNA for the CDR3: TGTGCCAGCAGTTACTCGCTTACTAGCGGGGGGAACAATGAGCAGTTCTTC.

This clonotype was picked up a small number of times. CDR3 in DNA: TGCGCCAGCAGCCCGGCGGGAGTCGAAGGCTACACCTTC. This encodes CASSPAGVEGYTF. V is TRBV5-1 and J is TRBJ1-2; D gene ambiguous. V lost 4 bases and J lost 8, with 15 bases in between. In germline, CDR1 is SGHRS, CDR2 YFSETQ. CDR3 size: 13 residues. Full variable domain (outside the CDR3, taken from reference TRBV5-1 and TRBJ1-2): KAGVTQTPRYLIKTRGQQVTLSCSPISGHRSVSWYQQTPGQGLQFLFEYFSETQRNKGNFPGRFSGRQFSNSRSEMNVSTLELGDSALYLCASSPAGVEGYTFGSGTRLTVV.

The chain has TRBV27 and TRBJ2-7; 9 nucleotides agree with TRBD1. From germline, CDR1 is MNHEY and CDR2 SMNVEV (reference sequence). The trim removed 0 bases at V and 2 bases at J, leaving 8 bases unmatched. There are 17 residues in the CDR3. This CDR3 reads CASSLSGTGIGAYEQYF. The CDR3, as DNA: TGTGCCAGCAGTTTATCGGGGACAGGGATCGGCGCCTACGAGCAGTACTTC.

In regard to this clonotype: An end of the junction does not agree with germline; a read error may underlie this. The chain uses TRBV5-4 and TRBJ2-3; no reliable D call. The germline CDR1 and CDR2 sequences are SGHNT and YYREEE (reference sequence). The CDR3 is made up of 15 amino acids. The CDR3 region has the DNA TGTGCCTGCAGCGCGGACCGCTCCCGCACAGATACGCAGTATTTT. It codes for CACSADRSRTDTQYF.

This clonotype was observed a few times. The chain uses TRBV18 and TRBJ2-1; D possibly corresponds to TRBD2 (5 bases). Germline assignment: CDR1 KGHSH and CDR2 LQKENI. Trimming pared 1 base from V and 2 bases from J, leaving 15 bases between. The CDR3 contains 17 residues. The CDR3 here is CASSPRRGIVTYNEQFF. The CDR3 DNA follows: TGTGCCAGCTCACCACGACGAGGGATAGTGACCTACAATGAGCAGTTCTTC.